This T cell receptor (beta chain) was captured by sequencing in a study of T cell responses to AZD1222 COVID-19 vaccine. General study points: Clonal diversity may have been underestimated, and the donors were mostly white British, with more females than males. Only after the peak T cell response were repertoires sampled.

The CDR3 contains 15 residues. Germline CDR1 is SGHTA and CDR2 is FQGTGA. Trimming shortened V by 2 bases and J by 9 bases, and 14 bases separated the two germline ends. As to this clone: Its antigen is unknown.

The protocol was immunoSEQ multiplex PCR, while the TCRdb copy is restricted to in-frame clones and leaves out a portion. The sample contains approximately 130,000 clones, 70% to 90% of which appear only once. This clonotype was sampled from an adult in good health. The genes are TRBV7-3 and TRBJ1-6; D possibly corresponds to TRBD1 (5 bases). This material consisted of peripheral blood, taken on day 0 of AZD1222 vaccination. CDR3 region: CASSLLGGNSSPLHF. CDR3 nucleotides: TGTGCCAGCAGCTTATTGGGGGGAAACAGTTCACCCCTCCACTTT.